These 17 T cell receptor beta chains originate from one sample sequenced in a study. TCRdb re-analysed the 5' RACE reads in MiXCR, keeping a single row per CDR3 protein. The profile covers 45,000 to 70,000 distinct CDR3 sequences, with roughly 30% appearing a single time and 3% to 4% taken by the ten largest. The sample was tumor-infiltrating memory CD4+ T cells sorted from the breast tumor. Subset indicated: memory CD4+ T cells, CD4+CD45RO+CD25-. These receptors came from a female donor with breast cancer.

The V and J genes are TRBV7-9 and TRBJ1-5; no firm D call. Trimming took 3 bases from V and 5 from J, leaving 8 bases between them. Germline CDR1 and CDR2: SEHNR and FQNEAQ (reference sequence). There are 13 residues in the CDR3. The CDR3 here is CASSFGPDQPQHF. CDR3 nucleotides: TGTGCCAGCAGCTTCGGACCCGATCAGCCCCAGCATTTT.

Concerning this clonotype itself: One end of the junction is discordant with germline, which a read error may explain. V and J are TRBV5-1 and TRBJ2-2; D is undetermined. Germline V gene sequence: CDR1 SGHRS, CDR2 YFSETQ. This CDR3 spans 16 amino acids. The CDR3 region is CASNLDTPANTGELFF. In DNA, the CDR3 is TGCGCCAGCAACTTGGATACACCCGCGAACACCGGGGAGCTGTTTTTT.

The chain recombines TRBV29-1 with TRBJ2-1; D gene ambiguous. The CDR3 runs 11 residues. Between the trimmed V and J ends, which lost 8 bases and 4 bases, there was a span of 9 bases. In germline, CDR1 is SQVTM, CDR2 ANQGSEA. The chain's CDR3 is CSFSFYNEQFF. In DNA, the CDR3 is TGCAGCTTCAGTTTTTACAATGAGCAGTTCTTC.

V gene TRBV7-2 combines with J gene TRBJ1-2, with 7 positions matching TRBD1. The CDR3 runs to 13 residues. The ends lost 5 bases at V and 7 bases at J; junction bases unmatched: 7. Germline values: CDR1 SGHTA, CDR2 FQGNSA. The CDR3 protein is CASSPDRVCGYTF. For the CDR3, the DNA is TGTGCCAGCAGCCCTGACAGGGTATGTGGCTACACCTTC.

The chain links TRBV24-1 to TRBJ2-5; a possible D gene is TRBD1 (6 bases). Looked up from germline, CDR1 is KGHDR and CDR2 is SFDVKD. V was trimmed by 2 bases and J by 6 bases, leaving 9 bases between them. The CDR3 runs to 13 residues. The CDR3 DNA sequence: TGTGCCACCAGTGATTCCAGGGGCCAGACCCAGTACTTC. It translates to CATSDSRGQTQYF.

The chain is built from TRBV6-5 and TRBJ1-6; D remains unclear. V gave up 1 base and J gave up 9 bases, with 13 bases separating them. The CDR3 length is 15 residues. Germline V gene sequence: CDR1 MNHEY, CDR2 SVGAGI. The CDR3 sequence: CASSYLYGVSSPLHF. The CDR3 bases are TGTGCCAGCAGTTACTTGTACGGGGTTAGTTCACCCCTCCACTTT.

V is TRBV6-2 or TRBV6-3 and J is TRBJ2-5, with 7 nucleotides matching TRBD1. This CDR3 is 12 amino acids long. With V trimmed by 10 bases and J by 9 bases, 11 bases remained unmatched. From germline, CDR1 is MNHEY and CDR2 SVGEGT. The CDR3: CATGTAKLAQYF. CDR3 sequence (DNA): TGTGCCACCGGGACAGCGAAATTGGCCCAGTACTTC.

The DNA of the CDR3 is TGTGCCAGCAGCTTACCGGGACAGGGTATCCAGCCCCAGCATTTT. Translating it yields CASSLPGQGIQPQHF. The rearrangement links TRBV7-8 to TRBJ1-5, with 9 bases fitting TRBD1. Per germline, CDR1 SGHVS and CDR2 FQNEAQ. The CDR3 is 15 amino acids. The trim removed 2 bases at V and 7 bases at J, leaving 6 bases unmatched.

The rearrangement uses TRBV20-1 and TRBJ1-2; 8 nucleotides match TRBD1. CDR3 size: 13 residues. Germline values: CDR1 DFQATT, CDR2 SNEGSKA (reference sequence). Trimming took 6 bases from V and 5 from J; bases not matched to a gene: 8. CDR3 in amino acids: CSAGRDRRYGYTF. The CDR3 DNA follows: TGCAGTGCAGGGCGGGACAGGAGATATGGCTACACCTTC.

V and J are TRBV7-8 and TRBJ1-5, with 10 bases aligning to TRBD1. With V trimmed by 1 base and J by 2 bases, 2 bases remained unmatched. Germline V lookup: CDR1 SGHVS, CDR2 FQNEAQ. CDR3 size: 16 residues. The CDR3 is CASSLVGTGGNQPQHF. The DNA for the CDR3 is TGTGCCAGCAGCTTAGTTGGGACAGGGGGCAATCAGCCCCAGCATTTT.

This clonotype showed up just once. This chain links TRBV6-7 with TRBJ2-3; D gene uncertain. TRBV6-7 falls under the ORF class, with uncertain function. The germline V and J ends were trimmed by 2 bases and 0 bases, with 15 bases remaining between them. This CDR3 spans 17 amino acids. CDR3 in amino acids: CASSYPPKETSTDTQYF. The CDR3 nucleotides are TGTGCCAGCAGTTACCCCCCCAAGGAAACTAGCACAGATACGCAGTATTTT.

V gene TRBV6-5 combines with J gene TRBJ1-2, with D possibly matching TRBD1 (5 bases). The CDR3 is 14 residues long. Germline V gene lookup returns CDR1 MNHEY and CDR2 SVGAGI. Trimming removed 2 bases from V and 4 bases from J, with 11 bases in between. CDR3 in amino acids: CASSYGGALYGYTF. CDR3 DNA sequence: TGTGCCAGCAGTTACGGTGGGGCCCTCTATGGCTACACCTTC.

There are a few counts of this clonotype. The V and J genes are TRBV7-2 and TRBJ2-5; D gene ambiguous. V lost 1 base, J lost 5 bases, and 11 bases lay in between. CDR1 and CDR2 from the germline V gene are SGHTA and FQGNSA. There are 14 residues in the CDR3. The CDR3 DNA sequence: TGTGCCAGCAGCTTAGGGTCGGTCCGGGAGACCCAGTACTTC. Amino acid sequence: CASSLGSVRETQYF.

This clonotype occurred a few times. The V gene is TRBV19, the J gene TRBJ1-1; TRBD1 is a possible D gene (5 bases). V lost 3 bases and J lost 0, with 14 bases in between. CDR3 size: 16 residues. Germline values: CDR1 LNHDA, CDR2 SQIVND (reference sequence). The CDR3 protein is CASSMGRGHMNTEAFF. CDR3 DNA sequence: TGTGCCAGTAGTATGGGAAGGGGCCATATGAACACTGAAGCTTTCTTT. The whole variable domain, remainder taken from reference TRBV19 and TRBJ1-1, is DGGITQSPKYLFRKEGQNVTLSCEQNLNHDAMYWYRQDPGQGLRLIYYSQIVNDFQKGDIAEGYSVSREKKESFPLTVTSAQKNPTAFYLCASSMGRGHMNTEAFFGQGTRLTVV.

The rearrangement joins TRBV7-8 to TRBJ2-6; the D is unclear. The V end lost 5 bases, the J end lost 1 base, and 15 bases lay between the germline ends. Germline values: CDR1 SGHVS, CDR2 FQNEAQ. The length of the CDR3 is 17 residues. CDR3 bases: TGTGCCAGCAGCAGCCTGAACCCTAATTCTGGGGCCAACGTCCTGACTTTC. Translation gives CASSSLNPNSGANVLTF.

V usage is TRBV12-3 or TRBV12-4 and J usage is TRBJ2-2; the D gene could be TRBD1 or TRBD2 (5 bases each). V was pared by 6 bases and J by 7 bases, with 9 bases between. CDR3 size: 12 residues. The CDR3, as DNA: TGTGCCAGCAGGGGGGAAAACGGGGAGCTGTTTTTT. Its translation: CASRGENGELFF.

The chain joins TRBV6-6 to TRBJ2-7, with 8 bases aligning to TRBD1. The trim removed 5 bases at V and 2 bases at J, leaving 5 bases unmatched. The CDR3 totals 14 residues. Germline-derived CDR1 and CDR2 are MNHNY and SVGAGI (reference sequence). The CDR3 sequence: CASSLQGDAYEQYF. CDR3 bases: TGTGCCAGCAGTCTACAGGGGGACGCCTACGAGCAGTACTTC.